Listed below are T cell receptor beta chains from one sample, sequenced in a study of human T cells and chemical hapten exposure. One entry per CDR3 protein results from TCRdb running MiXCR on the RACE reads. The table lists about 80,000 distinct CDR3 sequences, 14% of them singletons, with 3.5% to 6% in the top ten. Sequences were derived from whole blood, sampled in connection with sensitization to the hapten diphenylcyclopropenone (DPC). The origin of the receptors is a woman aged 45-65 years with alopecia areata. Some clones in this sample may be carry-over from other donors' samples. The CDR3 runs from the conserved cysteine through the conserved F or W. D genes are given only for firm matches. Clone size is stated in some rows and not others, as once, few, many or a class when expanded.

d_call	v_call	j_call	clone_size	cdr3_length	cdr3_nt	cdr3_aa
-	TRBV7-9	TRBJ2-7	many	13	TGTGCCAGCAGCCCCAAAGGTCCGCAGGAGCAGTACTTC	CASSPKGPQEQYF
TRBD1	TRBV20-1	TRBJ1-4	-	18	TGCAGTGCGTACCCCGCGACAGGGTCGGGCCCAACTAATGAAAAACTGTTTTTT	CSAYPATGSGPTNEKLFF
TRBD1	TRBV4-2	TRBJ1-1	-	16	TGTGCCAGCAGCCTTCTGGGGGGACAGGGGACCACTGAAGCTTTCTTT	CASSLLGGQGTTEAFF
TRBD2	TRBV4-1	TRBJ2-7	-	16	TGCGCCAGCAGCCAAGATGGGATAGCGGGGTCCTACGAGCAGTACTTC	CASSQDGIAGSYEQYF
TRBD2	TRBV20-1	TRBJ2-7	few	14	TGCAGTGCTAGAACTGGGACTATGGTGAACGAGCAGTACTTC	CSARTGTMVNEQYF
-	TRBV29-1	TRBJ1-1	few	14	TGCAGCGTTGGAGCAGACCGAATGAACACTGAAGCTTTCTTT	CSVGADRMNTEAFF
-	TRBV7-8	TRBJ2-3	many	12	TGTGCCAGCAGCCGCACGGGGGATACGCAGTATTTT	CASSRTGDTQYF
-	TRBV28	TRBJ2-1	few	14	TGTGCCAGCAGGAGATGGGGCTCCTACAATGAGCAGTTCTTC	CASRRWGSYNEQFF
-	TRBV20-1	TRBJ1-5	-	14	TGCAGTGCTAGAGATCCCAACAGGAATCAGCCCCAGCATTTT	CSARDPNRNQPQHF
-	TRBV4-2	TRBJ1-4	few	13	TGTGCCAGCACCAAGGGGTTGGATGAAAAACTGTTTTTT	CASTKGLDEKLFF
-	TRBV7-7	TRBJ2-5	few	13	TGTGCCAGCAGCTTAATAGGAAAAGAGACCCAGTACTTC	CASSLIGKETQYF
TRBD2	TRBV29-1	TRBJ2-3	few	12	TGCAGTGGACTAGAGGACACAGATACGCAGTATTTT	CSGLEDTDTQYF
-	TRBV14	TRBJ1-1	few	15	TGTGCCAGCAGCCCCTGGGGGGCCTTGGGCACTGAAGCTTTCTTT	CASSPWGALGTEAFF
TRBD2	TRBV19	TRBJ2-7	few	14	TGTGCCAGTAGCCGTCTAGCGGGCCCAGTGGAGCAGTACTTC	CASSRLAGPVEQYF
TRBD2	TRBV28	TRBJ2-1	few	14	TGTGCCAGCGAAAGGACTAGCGGACGCAATGAGCAGTTCTTC	CASERTSGRNEQFF
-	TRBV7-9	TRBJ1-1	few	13	TGTGCCAGCAGCTCGGACCCCAACACTGAAGCTTTCTTT	CASSSDPNTEAFF